The present T cell receptor beta chain was sequenced within a study of technical replicates of blood from a handful of donors. V dropped 1 base and J dropped 6; count of bases not matched to a gene: 3. Looked up from germline, CDR1 is MNHEY and CDR2 is SMNVEV (reference sequence). The CDR3 has 14 residues. Some clones are missing from TCRdb's copy, which holds only in-frame ones; the method was immunoSEQ multiplex PCR. The repertoire holds about 80,000 clones, with 90% to 95% as singletons. This chain connects TRBV27 to TRBJ1-5, with 7 bases that match TRBD1. This sequence originates from a human donor in good health. The sequenced material came from T cells isolated from PBMCs. For the CDR3, the DNA is TGTGCCAGCAGTTTATTAGGGGGCCGTCAGCCCCAGCATTTT. This gives the protein CASSLLGGRQPQHF.